Listed below are T cell receptor beta chains from one sample, sequenced in a study of regulatory T cells in long-lasting Graves disease. TCRdb analysed the multiplex PCR reads with MiXCR anew, one entry per CDR3 protein. The sample yields about 430,000 distinct CDR3 sequences, about 15% seen once. A further study also used this sample, focusing on T cells in Graves' hyperthyroidism and ophthalmopathy.

Sequencing was performed on peripheral blood mononuclear cells (PBMCs), taken at new diagnosis, from a patient treated with antithyroid drugs. The receptors here all came from a woman in her thirties or forties with Graves disease. Each CDR3 is given with its conserved first and last residue. A D gene is named only where the DNA matches it firmly. The size entry is marked missing in some rows and otherwise reads once, few, many or a size class.

j_call v_call d_call clone_size cdr3_aa cdr3_nt
TRBJ1-3 TRBV19 NA few CASSIGRVNPTISGNTIYF TGTGCCAGTAGTATAGGTCGGGTCAACCCTACCATCTCTGGAAACACCATATATTTT
TRBJ1-5 TRBV6-2/TRBV6-3 NA many CASSYSAGPNQPQHF TGTGCCAGCAGTTACTCGGCTGGCCCCAATCAGCCCCAGCATTTT
TRBJ2-6 TRBV11-2 TRBD2 many CASTPGLAGISGANVLTF TGTGCCAGCACCCCAGGACTAGCGGGGATCTCTGGGGCCAACGTCCTGACTTTC
TRBJ1-1 TRBV5-1 NA many CASSLGDRRGAFF TGCGCCAGCAGCTTAGGAGACCGGAGAGGGGCTTTCTTT
TRBJ2-1 TRBV20-1 NA many CSASRTNRGTEQFF TGCAGTGCCTCCCGGACAAATAGGGGGACTGAGCAGTTCTTC
TRBJ1-1 TRBV19 TRBD1 many CASSAARDRGPEAFF TGTGCCAGTAGTGCCGCTCGGGACAGGGGCCCTGAAGCTTTCTTT
TRBJ2-1 TRBV28 NA many CASSLFWMGGPLQGYNEQFF TGTGCCAGCAGTTTATTTTGGATGGGGGGGCCGTTACAAGGGTACAATGAGCAGTTCTTC
TRBJ1-4 TRBV19 NA many CASSSRDEQLDEKLFF TGTGCCAGTAGTAGCCGGGACGAACAACTAGATGAAAAACTGTTTTTT
TRBJ2-2 TRBV6-1 NA few CASREDLSGSGELFF TGTGCCAGCAGGGAAGACTTGTCGGGGTCCGGGGAGCTGTTTTTT
TRBJ2-5 TRBV19 NA few CASSKGDQETQYF TGTGCCAGTAGTAAGGGGGACCAAGAGACCCAGTACTTC
TRBJ2-1 TRBV27 TRBD2 many CASSTGGTSGFSYNEQFF TGTGCCAGCAGCACCGGCGGGACTAGCGGATTCTCCTACAATGAGCAGTTCTTC
TRBJ1-4 TRBV6-1 TRBD1 many CASSVNRGEKLFF TGTGCCAGCAGTGTAAACAGGGGGGAAAAACTGTTTTTT
TRBJ2-1 TRBV7-2 TRBD2 many CASRRLAVHEQFF TGTGCCAGCAGGAGACTAGCGGTTCATGAGCAGTTCTTC
TRBJ2-7 TRBV12-3/TRBV12-4 TRBD2 many CASSFLAGGPLRAYEQYF TGTGCCAGCAGTTTCCTAGCGGGAGGGCCTCTGCGGGCCTACGAGCAGTACTTC
TRBJ2-1 TRBV11-3 TRBD2 many CASRLAGGLDNEQFF TGTGCCAGCAGGTTAGCGGGAGGGCTCGACAATGAGCAGTTCTTC
TRBJ2-3 TRBV4-3 NA NA CASSQGQEPDTQYF TGCGCCAGCAGCCAAGGACAGGAACCAGATACGCAGTATTTT
TRBJ1-6 TRBV5-1 NA NA CASSYSGIIRYSPLHF TGCGCCAGCAGTTATTCGGGGATTATTAGGTATTCACCCCTCCACTTT
TRBJ2-2 TRBV28 NA many CASSWTRTGGELFF TGTGCCAGCAGTTGGACTCGTACAGGCGGGGAGCTGTTTTTT
TRBJ2-7 TRBV7-2 NA many CASTRARSSYEQYF TGTGCCAGCACCAGGGCTCGAAGCTCCTACGAGCAGTACTTC
TRBJ1-5 TRBV28 NA many CASSLLGSGNQPQHF TGTGCCAGCAGTTTATTGGGCTCGGGCAATCAGCCCCAGCATTTT
TRBJ2-5 TRBV10-3 NA NA CAISDRGQETQYF TGTGCCATCAGTGACAGGGGACAAGAGACCCAGTACTTC
TRBJ2-3 TRBV10-3 TRBD2 NA CAIKRGTSSTDTQYF TGTGCCATCAAAAGAGGGACTAGCAGCACAGATACGCAGTATTTT
TRBJ2-7 TRBV12-3/TRBV12-4 NA NA CASSLVPAGTAYEQYF TGTGCCAGCAGTTTAGTCCCAGCGGGGACAGCCTACGAGCAGTACTTC
TRBJ1-1 TRBV29-1 NA NA CSVDLGHYTEAFF TGCAGCGTAGACCTTGGACACTACACTGAAGCTTTCTTT
TRBJ2-7 TRBV28 NA many CASRLSQTGHYEQYF TGTGCCAGCAGGTTATCTCAGACGGGACACTACGAGCAGTACTTC
TRBJ2-1 TRBV27 TRBD2 NA CASSLRGLAGALYNEQFF TGTGCCAGCAGTTTAAGGGGACTAGCGGGAGCTCTTTACAATGAGCAGTTCTTC
TRBJ1-1 TRBV6-1 TRBD1 once CASGVEAGGALNTEAFF TGTGCCAGCGGGGTAGAGGCAGGGGGAGCGTTGAACACTGAAGCTTTCTTT
TRBJ2-3 TRBV9 TRBD2 many CASSRTSGTSPSTQYF TGTGCCAGCAGTCGTACTTCCGGGACTAGCCCCAGTACGCAGTATTTT
TRBJ2-7 TRBV6-1 NA many CASSESVRRQFSYEQYF TGTGCCAGCAGTGAAAGTGTACGGCGTCAGTTTTCCTACGAGCAGTACTTC
TRBJ2-1 TRBV9 NA few CASSVVSTGRDEQFF TGTGCCAGCAGCGTAGTATCGACAGGGAGGGATGAGCAGTTCTTC
TRBJ2-7 TRBV12-3/TRBV12-4 NA many CASSSSQGYAYEQYF TGTGCCAGCAGTTCATCCCAGGGGTACGCCTACGAGCAGTACTTC
TRBJ2-3 TRBV5-1 TRBD1 many CASSLGQGVYHTQYF TGCGCCAGCAGCTTGGGACAGGGGGTCTACCATACGCAGTATTTT
TRBJ2-3 TRBV28 TRBD2 many CASSLAGGSSTQYF TGTGCCAGCAGTTTAGCGGGAGGAAGTAGTACGCAGTATTTT
TRBJ2-2 TRBV6-1 NA few CASRGSTGELFF TGTGCCAGCAGAGGAAGCACCGGGGAGCTGTTTTTT
TRBJ2-2 TRBV28 NA many CASTARGSTGELFF TGTGCCAGCACAGCCAGGGGCTCCACCGGGGAGCTGTTTTTT
TRBJ2-4 TRBV27 TRBD2 many CASSFSGLAGGNIQYF TGTGCCAGCAGTTTTTCAGGACTAGCGGGGGGAAACATTCAGTACTTC